These 23 T cell receptor beta chains share one sample of origin, sequenced in a study of cytomegalovirus exposure and HLA in healthy donors. Here immunoSEQ multiplex PCR was the method, and the copy in TCRdb shows in-frame clones only, minus some. Seen here are around 350,000 clones, approximately 90% observed once, and the top ten hold about 0.8%. The source material was PBMCs. These receptor sequences come from a woman under 30 in good health and CMV-seronegative.

This chain joins TRBV28 and TRBJ2-7; 8 nucleotides agree with TRBD1. This CDR3 is 14 amino acids long. CDR1 MDHEN and CDR2 SYDVKM come from the germline V gene. Trimming took 5 bases from V and 2 from J; bases not matched to a gene: 5. In DNA form, the CDR3 reads TGTGCCAGCAGTGTCTCAGGGGGCGCCTACGAGCAGTACTTC. Its protein is CASSVSGGAYEQYF.

The gene calls are TRBV18 and TRBJ2-1; a weak D match, TRBD2 (5 bases). The germline CDR1 and CDR2 sequences are KGHSH and LQKENI. This CDR3 comprises 13 residues. V was pared by 0 bases and J by 10 bases, with 10 bases between. The CDR3 here is CASSPPGLSEQFF. The CDR3 DNA reads as TGTGCCAGCTCACCACCCGGACTGTCCGAGCAGTTCTTC.

This chain connects TRBV19 to TRBJ1-5, with D maybe TRBD1 (5 bases). The CDR3 covers 14 residues. Germline values: CDR1 LNHDA, CDR2 SQIVND (reference sequence). V was cut by 6 bases and J by 5 bases, with 14 bases left in between. The CDR3 coding sequence is TGTGCCAGTAGCTATGTAGGGGCTTATCAGCCCCAGCATTTT. As protein: CASSYVGAYQPQHF.

Only a few counts were recorded for this clone. V and J are TRBV4-1 and TRBJ1-2, with 7 positions matching TRBD1. Germline V lookup: CDR1 MGHRA, CDR2 YSYEKL. Trimming at V came to 4 bases and at J to 6 bases, leaving 11 bases not matched to a gene. This CDR3 region has 15 residues. The CDR3 sequence is CASSLSRDSLDGYTF. CDR3 coding DNA: TGCGCCAGCAGCCTAAGTAGGGACAGTCTAGATGGCTACACCTTC.

The chain is built from TRBV5-5 and TRBJ2-7, with 7 bases aligning to TRBD1. V lost 4 bases to trimming and J lost 2 bases; unmatched junction nucleotides: 6. This CDR3 is 14 amino acids long. Germline V lookup: CDR1 SGHKS, CDR2 YYEKEE (reference sequence). CDR3 coding DNA: TGTGCCAGCAGCCCCGGGACAGACCCCTACGAGCAGTACTTC. It encodes CASSPGTDPYEQYF. The variable domain in full, completed from reference TRBV5-5 and TRBJ2-7, reads DAGVTQSPTHLIKTRGQQVTLRCSPISGHKSVSWYQQVLGQGPQFIFQYYEKEERGRGNFPDRFSARQFPNYSSELNVNALLLGDSALYLCASSPGTDPYEQYFGPGTRLTVT.

This rearrangement joins TRBV28 to TRBJ1-5; TRBD1 matches at 7 bases. Trimming cost V 6 bases and J 2 bases; bases outside gene matches: 7. The CDR3 length is 15 residues. The V gene's germline CDR1 is MDHEN and CDR2 SYDVKM. The CDR3 DNA reads TGTGCCAGCAGCACACAGGGGCCAGGCAATCAGCCCCAGCATTTT. It yields the protein CASSTQGPGNQPQHF.

The chain employs TRBV19 and TRBJ2-7, with D perhaps TRBD1 (8 bases). This CDR3 has 14 amino acids. Looked up from germline, CDR1 is LNHDA and CDR2 is SQIVND (reference sequence). The V end was cut by 3 bases, the J end by 4 bases, with 13 bases between. Here the CDR3 reads CASSITGGGYEQYF. CDR3 DNA sequence: TGTGCCAGTAGTATCACAGGGGGAGGGTACGAGCAGTACTTC.

The chain links TRBV19 to TRBJ2-1, with 16 bases matching TRBD2. The CDR3 contains 16 residues. Germline V lookup: CDR1 LNHDA, CDR2 SQIVND (reference sequence). V lost 6 bases and J lost 9; bases outside the gene matches: 8. This CDR3 reads CASRGLAGGDPGEQFF. CDR3 bases: TGTGCCAGTAGGGGACTAGCGGGAGGGGACCCCGGTGAGCAGTTCTTC.

The chain couples TRBV2 to TRBJ2-7; 11 nucleotides line up with TRBD1. The CDR3 totals 16 residues. With 4 bases clipped from V and 2 bases from J, the junction kept 7 bases outside the gene matches. Looked up from germline, CDR1 is SNHLY and CDR2 is FYNNEI. CDR3 in DNA: TGTGCCAGCAGTGGCCGGTCGGGACAGGGGGCCTACGAGCAGTACTTC. This sequence encodes CASSGRSGQGAYEQYF.

The V call is TRBV2, the J call TRBJ1-4, with no clear D. This CDR3 has 15 residues. The V end lost 6 bases, the J end lost 0 bases, and 11 bases lay between the germline ends. Germline lookup yields CDR1 SNHLY and CDR2 FYNNEI. The DNA of the CDR3 is TGTGCCAGCAGCGAGGACGGGACAACTAATGAAAAACTGTTTTTT. As protein: CASSEDGTTNEKLFF.

The chain joins TRBV27 to TRBJ2-1, with TRBD2 identical over 7 bases. Germline trimming cut 2 bases from V and 7 bases from J; bases unmatched to any gene: 8. The CDR3 extends over 15 amino acids. Germline V gives CDR1 MNHEY, CDR2 SMNVEV (reference sequence). In DNA form, the CDR3 reads TGTGCCAGCAGTTTAGAAGGCGGGAGAGGTAATGAGCAGTTCTTC. This codes for CASSLEGGRGNEQFF.

V usage is TRBV4-2 and J usage is TRBJ2-3; 10 bases fit TRBD2. Germline loops: CDR1 LGHNA, CDR2 YNFKEQ. The J segment lost 2 bases and the V segment lost 5 bases, leaving 7 bases of the junction unmatched. The CDR3 sequence is 16 residues long. The CDR3: CASSIIAGGLTDTQYF. CDR3 DNA sequence: TGTGCCAGCAGCATAATAGCGGGGGGCCTCACAGATACGCAGTATTTT.

This chain joins TRBV4-2 and TRBJ1-4; no clear D gene. CDR3 length: 16 amino acids. The V and J ends lost 2 bases and 0 bases respectively, with 10 bases between them. CDR1 is LGHNA and CDR2 is YNFKEQ in the germline V gene. CDR3 sequence reads: CASSQLGPSTNEKLFF. The DNA for the CDR3 is TGTGCCAGCAGCCAACTTGGGCCTTCAACTAATGAAAAACTGTTTTTT.

This sequence joins TRBV30 and TRBJ1-2; TRBD1 agrees at 9 bases. CDR3 length: 15 residues. The V and J ends lost 3 bases and 1 base, in that order; junction bases with no gene match: 6. The V gene's germline CDR1 is GTSNPN and CDR2 SVGIG (reference sequence). The CDR3 sequence is CAWRADRGSNYGYTF. CDR3 DNA: TGTGCCTGGAGGGCTGACAGGGGGAGTAACTATGGCTACACCTTC.

The chain uses TRBV29-1 and TRBJ2-7; 7 nucleotides line up with TRBD1. CDR3 length: 13 amino acids. Trimming cost V 7 bases and J 7 bases; bases outside gene matches: 13. CDR1 is SQVTM, CDR2 ANQGSEA, per germline. In DNA, the CDR3 is TGCAGCGGGAAAAGCGACAGGGCGGAAGAGCAGTACTTC. Translating gives CSGKSDRAEEQYF.

This chain connects TRBV6-6 to TRBJ2-1; the match to TRBD2 covers 7 bases. This CDR3 has 15 amino acids. CDR1 and CDR2 (germline): MNHNY, SVGAGI (reference sequence). The V segment lost 2 bases and the J segment 6 bases; nucleotides outside the gene matches: 7. CDR3 nucleotides: TGTGCCAGCAGTTACCCTGCGGGAGTTGCCAATGAGCAGTTCTTC. Its translation: CASSYPAGVANEQFF.

This chain uses TRBV19 with TRBJ1-4; 8 nucleotides line up with TRBD1. The length of the CDR3 is 17 residues. Looked up from germline, CDR1 is LNHDA and CDR2 is SQIVND (reference sequence). V shed 3 bases and J 8 bases; nucleotides not matched to a gene: 14. In nucleotides, the CDR3 is TGTGCCAGTAGTATCGGACAGGGCAGGAGGTTACAAGAAAAACTGTTTTTT. Encoded protein: CASSIGQGRRLQEKLFF.

The DNA of the CDR3 is TGCGCCAGCAGCACTTTGCTAAGGACTAGCGGGATTTCCTACGAGCAGTACTTC. Translated, it gives CASSTLLRTSGISYEQYF. The genes are TRBV5-1 and TRBJ2-7; 12 bases map to TRBD2. Trimming at V came to 4 bases and at J to 1 base, leaving 12 bases not matched to a gene. The germline CDR1 and CDR2 sequences are SGHRS and YFSETQ. This CDR3 has 18 residues.

The rearrangement uses TRBV29-1 and TRBJ1-2, with a possible D match to TRBD1 (6 bases). This CDR3 spans 13 amino acids. The V end lost 6 bases, the J end lost 7 bases, and 18 bases lay between the germline ends. Germline loops: CDR1 SQVTM, CDR2 ANQGSEA. The CDR3 is CSVGDRFYSGYTF. DNA of the CDR3: TGCAGCGTCGGTGACAGGTTTTATAGTGGCTACACCTTC. Full variable domain (remainder filled in from reference TRBV29-1 and TRBJ1-2): SAVISQKPSRDICQRGTSLTIQCQVDSQVTMMFWYRQQPGQSLTLIATANQGSEATYESGFVIDKFPISRPNLTFSTLTVSNMSPEDSSIYLCSVGDRFYSGYTFGSGTRLTVV.

The chain is built from TRBV6-1 and TRBJ1-3, with TRBD1 as a possible D gene (5 bases). The CDR3 spans 15 residues. The germline CDR1 and CDR2 sequences are MNHNS and SASEGT. V was trimmed by 3 bases and J by 2 bases, leaving 11 bases between them. The CDR3 sequence is CASSDGRVTGNTIYF. The CDR3 bases are TGTGCCAGCAGTGATGGCAGGGTAACTGGAAACACCATATATTTT.

The chain links TRBV18 to TRBJ2-1; 12 bases are a match to TRBD2. The V and J ends lost 6 bases and 4 bases, in that order; junction bases with no gene match: 4. From germline, CDR1 is KGHSH and CDR2 LQKENI. The CDR3 runs 15 residues. DNA for the CDR3: TGTGCCAGCTCGGCCACTAGCGGGGGGTACAATGAGCAGTTCTTC. It translates to CASSATSGGYNEQFF.

This sequence joins TRBV27 and TRBJ2-1, with TRBD1 matching 11 bases. V lost 6 bases, J lost 8 bases, and 9 bases stayed unmatched. CDR1 MNHEY and CDR2 SMNVEV come from the germline V gene (reference sequence). CDR3 length equals 15 residues. The CDR3 region is CASSAEGQGGHEQFF. DNA of the CDR3: TGTGCCAGCAGCGCGGAGGGACAGGGGGGTCATGAGCAGTTCTTC.

This chain links TRBV5-4 with TRBJ2-1; no firm D call. Trimming left V 3 bases short and J 1 base short, with 8 bases between. The CDR3 spans 14 residues. Looked up from germline, CDR1 is SGHNT and CDR2 is YYREEE (reference sequence). The CDR3 DNA is TGTGCCAGCAGCTCCCACGGGTCCTACAATGAGCAGTTCTTC. Translation gives CASSSHGSYNEQFF.